Following are 16 T cell receptor beta chains from one sample sequenced in a study of T cells after somatic rescue of genetic block. Using immunoSEQ multiplex PCR, the repertoire was profiled, and TCRdb retains in-frame clones only, with some absent. The sample shows around 67,000 clones, about 92% of them seen only once. The sequencing input was peripheral blood mononuclear cells (PBMCs). The receptors shown here come from a man in his forties.

The chain links TRBV6-5 to TRBJ2-7; D is possibly TRBD2 (5 bases). With 4 bases removed from V and 6 bases from J, the gap between germline ends came to 10 bases. Germline V gene lookup returns CDR1 MNHEY and CDR2 SVGAGI. The CDR3 consists of 12 residues. As DNA, the CDR3 is TGTGCCAGCAGTTTCGGGGATCGCGAGCAGTACTTC. Translated: CASSFGDREQYF.

The chain employs TRBV7-9 and TRBJ1-5; 11 bases match TRBD1. CDR3 length: 18 residues. Germline V CDR1 and CDR2: SEHNR, FQNEAQ (reference sequence). With 1 base clipped from V and 4 bases from J, the junction kept 9 bases outside the gene matches. CDR3 residues: CASSLDSPGTGGNQPQHF. CDR3 coding DNA: TGTGCCAGCAGCTTAGACTCCCCCGGGACAGGGGGGAATCAGCCCCAGCATTTT.

This sequence joins TRBV5-1 and TRBJ1-1; D gene uncertain. The germline V gene has CDR1 SGHRS and CDR2 YFSETQ. The CDR3 is made up of 13 amino acids. V lost 2 bases to trimming and J lost 4 bases, with 9 bases between them. The CDR3 sequence is CASSFSEGTEAFF. The CDR3 DNA sequence: TGCGCCAGCAGCTTCTCGGAGGGCACTGAAGCTTTCTTT.

The CDR3 DNA follows: TGCGCCGCCCGGACAGGGGGCGGTTACGAGCAGTACTTC. Protein sequence: CAARTGGGYEQYF. This sequence joins TRBV10-2 and TRBJ2-5, with 11 bases aligning to TRBD1. The DNA end favors TRBJ2-7, so the J call may be wrong. Per germline, CDR1 WSHSY and CDR2 SAAADI. This CDR3 spans 13 amino acids.

The genes are TRBV2 and TRBJ1-5; the D is unclear. CDR3 length equals 13 residues. Trimming cost V 1 base and J 7 bases, with 8 bases left between them. Germline CDR1 is SNHLY and CDR2 is FYNNEI. The CDR3 protein is CASSEEVGQPQHF. CDR3 bases: TGTGCCAGCAGTGAAGAAGTCGGGCAGCCCCAGCATTTT.

The chain uses TRBV27 and TRBJ2-1; a possible D gene is TRBD2 (6 bases). This CDR3 has 14 residues. The V end lost 6 bases, the J end lost 2 bases, and 11 bases lay between the germline ends. CDR1 is MNHEY and CDR2 is SMNVEV in the germline V gene (reference sequence). CDR3 protein: CASRPGGAYNEQFF. In DNA, the CDR3 is TGTGCCAGCAGACCCGGAGGGGCCTACAATGAGCAGTTCTTC.

The chain is built from TRBV10-1 and TRBJ2-1; 8 nucleotides agree with TRBD2. J was trimmed by 4 bases and V by 9 bases; bases with no gene match: 8. The V gene's germline CDR1 is WNHNN and CDR2 SYGVQD (reference sequence). The CDR3 length is 14 residues. The CDR3 reads CASRGLAGYNEQFF. As DNA, the CDR3 is TGCGCCAGTAGGGGGTTAGCGGGGTACAATGAGCAGTTCTTC.

On this clone itself: Distinct nucleotide sequences in the sample also encode this CDR3. V is TRBV6-4 and J is TRBJ2-2, with D hard to call. This CDR3 has 13 amino acids. The ends were cut back, 2 bases at V and 5 bases at J, with 6 bases in the middle. The V gene's germline CDR1 is MRHNA and CDR2 SNTAGT. This chain's CDR3 is CASSDRSTGELFF. CDR3 DNA: TGTGCCAGCAGTGACCGTAGTACCGGGGAGCTGTTTTTT.

The chain links TRBV7-2 to TRBJ1-5, with 10 bases aligning to TRBD1. The CDR3 contains 18 residues. After removal of 5 bases from V and 4 bases from J, the junction contained 14 bases not matched to a gene. CDR1 and CDR2 from the germline V gene are SGHTA and FQGNSA. CDR3 nucleotides: TGTGCCAGCAGCCAATCTACCGGGACAGGGGCTCGGAATCAGCCCCAGCATTTT. Translated: CASSQSTGTGARNQPQHF.

The rearrangement joins TRBV28 to TRBJ2-2; weak D call: TRBD2 (5 bases). The CDR3 is made up of 13 amino acids. The ends were cut back, 5 bases at V and 4 bases at J, with 8 bases in the middle. Germline loops: CDR1 MDHEN, CDR2 SYDVKM. CDR3 sequence reads: CASSRDTTGELFF. The CDR3 nucleotides are TGTGCCAGCAGTCGGGATACCACCGGGGAGCTGTTTTTT.

This rearrangement joins TRBV6-6 to TRBJ1-2, with 10 bases matching TRBD1. The CDR3 length is 16 residues. Germline V gene data show CDR1 as MNHNY and CDR2 as SVGAGI (reference sequence). Trimming cost V 4 bases and J 3 bases; bases outside gene matches: 8. CDR3 in amino acids: CASSSPGDRGHYGYTF. CDR3 sequence (DNA): TGTGCCAGCAGTTCCCCTGGGGACAGGGGTCACTATGGCTACACCTTC.

CDR3 sequence (DNA): TGTGCCAGCAGTGAAGAGGGGGGAGGGGTTGGAATGACCCAGTACTTC. It is translated as CASSEEGGGVGMTQYF. The gene calls are TRBV6-1 and TRBJ2-5; D perhaps matches TRBD2 (7 bases). The germline V gene has CDR1 MNHNS and CDR2 SASEGT. Trimming removed 1 base at V and 7 bases at J, with 19 bases between. The CDR3 is made up of 16 amino acids.

This clone came up a few times. CDR3 protein: CASSLAGQKYQETQYF. The CDR3 bases are TGTGCCAGCAGCTTAGCGGGACAAAAGTACCAAGAGACCCAGTACTTC. This chain uses TRBV7-9 with TRBJ2-5; weak D call: TRBD1 (6 bases). V lost 0 bases and J lost 0, with 11 bases in between. CDR1 and CDR2 from the germline V gene are SEHNR and FQNEAQ (reference sequence). The CDR3 loop spans 16 amino acids. Filled out from reference TRBV7-9 and TRBJ2-5, the complete variable domain reads DTGVSQNPRHKITKRGQNVTFRCDPISEHNRLYWYRQTLGQGPEFLTYFQNEAQLEKSRLLSDRFSAERPKGSFSTLEIQRTEQGDSAMYLCASSLAGQKYQETQYFGPGTRLLVL.

The chain recombines TRBV6-6 with TRBJ2-7; 7 bases are shared with TRBD1. This CDR3 has 14 residues. Germline trimming cut 5 bases from V and 5 bases from J; bases unmatched to any gene: 9. Germline V lookup: CDR1 MNHNY, CDR2 SVGAGI (reference sequence). The CDR3 loop reads CASSTDRAFNEQYF. Here the CDR3 DNA reads TGTGCCAGCAGTACCGACAGGGCTTTTAACGAGCAGTACTTC.

This chain uses TRBV2 with TRBJ1-1; D possibly corresponds to TRBD1 (6 bases). The CDR3 sequence is 13 residues long. Germline lookup yields CDR1 SNHLY and CDR2 FYNNEI. V was cut by 4 bases and J by 3 bases, with 9 bases left in between. The CDR3 nucleotides read TGTGCCAGCAGTGCCAGACAGGACACTGAAGCTTTCTTT. Residues: CASSARQDTEAFF.

This chain links TRBV18 with TRBJ2-1; TRBD2 matches at 7 bases. This CDR3 spans 17 amino acids. The V gene end was trimmed by 4 bases and the J gene end by 5 bases; junction bases not matched to a gene: 14. Germline CDR1 and CDR2: KGHSH and LQKENI. The CDR3 sequence: CASSRTYTSVGNNEQFF. The DNA for the CDR3 is TGTGCCAGCTCACGTACTTATACTAGCGTGGGAAACAATGAGCAGTTCTTC.